This TCR beta chain was sequenced for a study of blood T cell repertoires in COVID-19. For the study at large: Whether acute or convalescent, the COVID-19 samples came from the United States, Italy and Spain.

Participants spanned ages about 18 to 100 years and resided in roughly 22 US areas. Clinical history as reported by participants underpinned cohort assignment. How the authors handled the data: Reference gene primers were amplified, and this amplification served to estimate nucleated cell counts. Sequencing used immunoSEQ multiplex PCR; TCRdb keeps in-frame clones, though not all of them. For V, J and clone size, that table is used; D and trimming come from the DNA. The data show roughly 330,000 clones, with 80% to 90% seen just once and around 5% held by the top ten. This CDR3 comprises 14 residues. Germline V gives CDR1 WSHSY, CDR2 SAAADI. Losses at the gene ends were 5 bases for V and 5 bases for J; bases not matched to a gene: 5.

The sequence was collected from a man aged 25 to 40 who had recovered from COVID-19. This sequence joins TRBV10-2 and TRBJ1-4, with 7 bases that match TRBD1. Sequenced sample: PBMCs or T cells enriched from blood (not recorded which). The CDR3 region has the DNA TGCGCCAGCAGTTTTGGACAGGTGAATGAAAAACTGTTTTTT. Translating it yields CASSFGQVNEKLFF.